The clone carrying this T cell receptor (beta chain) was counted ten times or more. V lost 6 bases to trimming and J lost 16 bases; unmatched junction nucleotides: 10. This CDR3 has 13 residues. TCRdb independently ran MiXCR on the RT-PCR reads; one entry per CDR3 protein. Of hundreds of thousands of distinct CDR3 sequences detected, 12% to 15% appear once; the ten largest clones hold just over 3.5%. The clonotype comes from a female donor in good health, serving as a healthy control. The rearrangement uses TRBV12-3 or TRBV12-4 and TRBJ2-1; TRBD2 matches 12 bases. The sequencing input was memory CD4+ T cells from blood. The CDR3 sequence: CASSDPASGGGFF. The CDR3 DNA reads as TGTGCCAGCAGCGATCCTGCTAGCGGGGGGGGTTTCTTC.